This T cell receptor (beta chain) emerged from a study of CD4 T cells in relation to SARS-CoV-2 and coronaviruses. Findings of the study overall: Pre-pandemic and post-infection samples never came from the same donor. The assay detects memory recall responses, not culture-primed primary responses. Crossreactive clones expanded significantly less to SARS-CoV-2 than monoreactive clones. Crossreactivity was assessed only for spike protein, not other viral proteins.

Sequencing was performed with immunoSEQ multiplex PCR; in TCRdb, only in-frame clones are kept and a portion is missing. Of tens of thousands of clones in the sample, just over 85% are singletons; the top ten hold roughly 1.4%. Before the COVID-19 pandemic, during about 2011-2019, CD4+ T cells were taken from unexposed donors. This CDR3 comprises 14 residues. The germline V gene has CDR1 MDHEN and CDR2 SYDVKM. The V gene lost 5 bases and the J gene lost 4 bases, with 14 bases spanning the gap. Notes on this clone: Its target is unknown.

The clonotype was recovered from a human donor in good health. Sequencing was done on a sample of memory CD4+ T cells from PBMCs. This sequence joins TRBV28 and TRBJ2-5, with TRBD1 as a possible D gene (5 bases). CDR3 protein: CASSGYAGLETQYF. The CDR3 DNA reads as TGTGCCAGCAGTGGGTACGCAGGGCTAGAGACCCAGTACTTC. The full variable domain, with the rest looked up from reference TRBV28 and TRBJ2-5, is DVKVTQSSRYLVKRTGEKVFLECVQDMDHENMFWYRQDPGLGLRLIYFSYDVKMKEKGDIPEGYSVSREKKERFSLILESASTNQTSMYLCASSGYAGLETQYFGPGTRLLVL.